The rows below give T cell receptor beta chains drawn from one sample of a study of immune characterization of retroperitoneal liposarcoma. One entry per CDR3 protein, called by TCRdb with MiXCR from the PCR reads. The profile shows about 2,600 distinct CDR3 sequences, 45% to 55% of them singletons. The specimen was tumor tissue. The receptors derive from a female donor with retroperitoneal liposarcoma. Each CDR3 is given with its conserved first and last residue. A D gene is named only where the DNA matches it firmly. Expanded clones are given a class, and other clones once, few, many or no size at all.

TRBJ2-5	TRBV7-2	NA	medium-sized	TGTGCCAGCAGCTTAACAGGGCCCCAAGAGACCCAGTACTTC	CASSLTGPQETQYF
TRBJ2-7	TRBV11-3	NA	NA	TGTGCCAGCAGCTTAGATAGCCACGAGCAGTACTTC	CASSLDSHEQYF
TRBJ2-1	TRBV6-6	NA	large	TGTGCCAGCAGTTACCTCAGCATAAGCTCCTACAATGAGCAGTTCTTC	CASSYLSISSYNEQFF
TRBJ1-3	TRBV6-6	NA	few	TGTGCCAGCAGCTGGACGTCTGGAAACACCATATATTTT	CASSWTSGNTIYF
TRBJ1-2	TRBV6-1	TRBD1	NA	TGTGCCAGCAGTGAAGCACGACAGGGTATTAATGTCCGTGGCTACACCTTC	CASSEARQGINVRGYTF
TRBJ1-6	TRBV6-1	TRBD1	NA	TGTGCCAGCAGTTATGACAGGGGACATTCACCCCTCCACTTT	CASSYDRGHSPLHF
TRBJ1-1	TRBV28	NA	once	TGTGCCAGCAGTTTTTATGACAATATGGGGAACACTGAAGCTTTCTTT	CASSFYDNMGNTEAFF
TRBJ2-1	TRBV7-2	NA	NA	TGTGCCAGCAGCCCGCCCACGGACTCCCGGGGGCAGTTCTTC	CASSPPTDSRGQFF
TRBJ2-3	TRBV6-1	NA	once	TGTGCCAGCAGTGAATATGGACAGTACACAGATACGCAGTATTTT	CASSEYGQYTDTQYF
TRBJ2-3	TRBV6-1	NA	NA	TGTGCCAGCAGTTATAGCGGTTACACAGATACGCAGTATTTT	CASSYSGYTDTQYF
TRBJ2-3	TRBV12-3/TRBV12-4	TRBD2	few	TGTGCCAGCAGTTTTGTTAGCGGGGGGTACACAGATACGCAGTATTTT	CASSFVSGGYTDTQYF
TRBJ2-3	TRBV5-6	NA	once	TGTGCCAGCAGCTCTATAAGCACAGATACGCAGTATTTT	CASSSISTDTQYF
TRBJ2-7	TRBV12-3/TRBV12-4	TRBD2	NA	TGTGCCAGCAGTTTTGGGGCGGGAGGCCCCGGCTACGAGCAGTACTTC	CASSFGAGGPGYEQYF